This TCR beta chain derives from a study of T cells in localized non-small cell lung cancer. This clone was seen a handful of times. Only in-frame clones appear in the TCRdb table, and some are missing; sequencing was by immunoSEQ multiplex PCR. The sample yields 1,500 to 2,000 clones, approximately 30% seen once. The CDR3 sequence is 15 residues long. From germline, CDR1 is SGHNT and CDR2 YENEEA. The V end lost 5 bases, the J end lost 1 base, and 14 bases lay between the germline ends. The sample in question was normal lung tissue next to the tumor, obtained before any cancer treatment. The chain links TRBV11-3 to TRBJ1-1; D possibly corresponds to TRBD1 (6 bases). This receptor was taken from a male donor older than 55 with stage I squamous cell lung carcinoma. CDR3 sequence: CASSPGTLTNTEAFF. The DNA for the CDR3 is TGTGCCAGCAGCCCCGGGACACTTACGAACACTGAAGCTTTCTTT.